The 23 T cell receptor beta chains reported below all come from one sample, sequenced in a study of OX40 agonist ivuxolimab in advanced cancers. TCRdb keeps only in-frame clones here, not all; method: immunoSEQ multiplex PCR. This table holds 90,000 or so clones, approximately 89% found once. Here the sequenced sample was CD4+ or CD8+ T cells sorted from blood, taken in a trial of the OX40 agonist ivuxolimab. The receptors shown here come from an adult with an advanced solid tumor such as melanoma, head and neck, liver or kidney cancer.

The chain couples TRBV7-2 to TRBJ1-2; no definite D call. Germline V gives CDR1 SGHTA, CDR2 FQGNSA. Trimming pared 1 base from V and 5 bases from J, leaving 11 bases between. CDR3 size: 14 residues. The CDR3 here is CASSLGPSSYGYTF. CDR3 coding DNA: TGTGCCAGCAGCTTAGGGCCGTCAAGTTATGGCTACACCTTC.

The CDR3 sequence: CASSLKGGFNEKLFF. Written as DNA, the CDR3 is TGTGCCAGCAGCTTGAAGGGGGGTTTTAATGAAAAACTGTTTTTT. This chain uses TRBV5-4 with TRBJ1-4; maybe TRBD1 (6 bases). The V gene's germline CDR1 is SGHNT and CDR2 YYREEE (reference sequence). CDR3 length: 15 amino acids. The V end was cut by 1 base, the J end by 4 bases, with 11 bases between.

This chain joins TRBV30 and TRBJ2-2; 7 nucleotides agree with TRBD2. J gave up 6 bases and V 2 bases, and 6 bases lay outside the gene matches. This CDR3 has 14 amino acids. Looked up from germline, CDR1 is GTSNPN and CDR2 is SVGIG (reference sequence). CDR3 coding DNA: TGTGCCTGGAGTCTGCAGGGAGGGGCCGGGGAGCTGTTTTTT. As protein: CAWSLQGGAGELFF.

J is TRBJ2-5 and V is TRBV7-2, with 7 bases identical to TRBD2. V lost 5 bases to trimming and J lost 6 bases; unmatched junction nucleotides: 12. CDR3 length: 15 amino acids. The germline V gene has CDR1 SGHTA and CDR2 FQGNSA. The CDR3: CASSPPGGGVKTQYF. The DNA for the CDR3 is TGTGCCAGCAGCCCGCCGGGGGGAGGGGTGAAGACCCAGTACTTC.

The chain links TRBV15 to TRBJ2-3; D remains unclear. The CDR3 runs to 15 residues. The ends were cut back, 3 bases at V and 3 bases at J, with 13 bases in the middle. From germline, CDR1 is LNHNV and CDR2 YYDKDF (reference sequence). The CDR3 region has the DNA TGTGCCACCAGCAGCTATGACGATAGAACAGATACGCAGTATTTT. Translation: CATSSYDDRTDTQYF.

The CDR3 DNA follows: TGTGCCACCAGCAGACTTCCTAGGACAGGGGAAAAACTGTTTTTT. It specifies CATSRLPRTGEKLFF. The rearrangement joins TRBV15 to TRBJ1-4, with 8 nucleotides matching TRBD1. The CDR3 covers 15 residues. CDR1 and CDR2 (germline): LNHNV, YYDKDF (reference sequence). Trimming cost V 2 bases and J 8 bases; bases outside gene matches: 7.

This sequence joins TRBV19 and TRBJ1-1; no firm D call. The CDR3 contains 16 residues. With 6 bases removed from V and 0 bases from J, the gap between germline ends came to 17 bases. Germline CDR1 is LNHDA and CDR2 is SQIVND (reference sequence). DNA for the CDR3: TGTGCCAGTAGCGGCCCACGGGTCTTCATGAACACTGAAGCTTTCTTT. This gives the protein CASSGPRVFMNTEAFF.

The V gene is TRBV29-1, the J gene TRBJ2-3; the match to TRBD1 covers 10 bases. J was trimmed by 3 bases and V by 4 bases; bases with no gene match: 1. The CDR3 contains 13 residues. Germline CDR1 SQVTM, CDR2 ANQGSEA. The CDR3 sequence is CSVGQGATDTQYF. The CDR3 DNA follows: TGCAGCGTTGGACAGGGGGCGACAGATACGCAGTATTTT.

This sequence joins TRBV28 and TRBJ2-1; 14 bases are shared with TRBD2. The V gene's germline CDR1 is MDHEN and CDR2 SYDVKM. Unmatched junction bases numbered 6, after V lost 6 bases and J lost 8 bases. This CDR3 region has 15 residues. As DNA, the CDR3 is TGTGCCAGCAGCCCGGGACTAGCGGGAGTGGATGAGCAGTTCTTC. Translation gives CASSPGLAGVDEQFF. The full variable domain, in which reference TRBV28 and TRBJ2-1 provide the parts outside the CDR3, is DVKVTQSSRYLVKRTGEKVFLECVQDMDHENMFWYRQDPGLGLRLIYFSYDVKMKEKGDIPEGYSVSREKKERFSLILESASTNQTSMYLCASSPGLAGVDEQFFGPGTRLTVL.

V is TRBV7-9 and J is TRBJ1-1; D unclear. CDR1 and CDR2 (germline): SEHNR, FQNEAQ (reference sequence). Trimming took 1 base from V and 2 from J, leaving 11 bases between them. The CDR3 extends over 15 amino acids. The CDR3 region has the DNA TGTGCCAGCAGCTTAGGAACAGAATCCAACACTGAAGCTTTCTTT. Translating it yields CASSLGTESNTEAFF.

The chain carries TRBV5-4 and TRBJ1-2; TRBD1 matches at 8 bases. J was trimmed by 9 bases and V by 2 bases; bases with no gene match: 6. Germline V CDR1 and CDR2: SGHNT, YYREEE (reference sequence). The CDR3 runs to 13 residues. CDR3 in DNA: TGTGCCAGCAGCTTAACAGGGGGTGACAGCTACACCTTC. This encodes CASSLTGGDSYTF.

In nucleotides, the CDR3 is TGTGCCAGCAGCATGCCCGGGACAGGGTTTGGGAGCTCCTACAATGAGCAGTTCTTC. This encodes CASSMPGTGFGSSYNEQFF. The rearrangement links TRBV7-9 to TRBJ2-1; 9 bases are shared with TRBD1. This CDR3 is built from 19 residues. Per germline, CDR1 SEHNR and CDR2 FQNEAQ (reference sequence). V gave up 5 bases and J gave up 0 bases; unmatched junction bases: 14.

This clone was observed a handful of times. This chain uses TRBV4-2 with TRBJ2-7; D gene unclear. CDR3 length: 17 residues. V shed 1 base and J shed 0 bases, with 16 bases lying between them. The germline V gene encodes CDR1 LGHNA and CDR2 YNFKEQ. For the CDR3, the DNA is TGTGCCAGCAGCCAAGGATTCCGTCGTTCCGGCTCCTACGAGCAGTACTTC. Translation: CASSQGFRRSGSYEQYF.

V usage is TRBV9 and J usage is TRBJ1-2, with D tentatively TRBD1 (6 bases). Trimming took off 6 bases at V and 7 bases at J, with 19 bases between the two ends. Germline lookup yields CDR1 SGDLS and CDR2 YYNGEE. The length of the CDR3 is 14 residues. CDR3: CASNEGGGDRGYTF. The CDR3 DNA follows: TGTGCCAGCAACGAAGGAGGGGGGGACCGTGGCTACACCTTC.

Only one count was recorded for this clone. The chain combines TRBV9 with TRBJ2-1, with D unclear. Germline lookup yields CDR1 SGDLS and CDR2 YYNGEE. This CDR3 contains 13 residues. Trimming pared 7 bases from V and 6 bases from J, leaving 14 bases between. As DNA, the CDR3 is TGTGCCAGCGGGATTGGCCACGGCAATGAGCAGTTCTTC. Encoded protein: CASGIGHGNEQFF.

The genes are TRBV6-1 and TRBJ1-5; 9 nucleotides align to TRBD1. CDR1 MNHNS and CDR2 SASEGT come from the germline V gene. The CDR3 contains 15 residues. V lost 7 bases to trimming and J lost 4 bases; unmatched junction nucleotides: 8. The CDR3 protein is CASTSPGQGNQPQHF. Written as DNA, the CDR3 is TGTGCCAGCACAAGCCCGGGACAGGGAAATCAGCCCCAGCATTTT.

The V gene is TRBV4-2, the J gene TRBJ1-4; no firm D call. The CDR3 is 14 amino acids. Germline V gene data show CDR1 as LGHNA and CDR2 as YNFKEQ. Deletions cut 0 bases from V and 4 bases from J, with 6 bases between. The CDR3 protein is CASSQDLINEKLFF. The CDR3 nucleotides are TGTGCCAGCAGCCAAGATCTCATTAATGAAAAACTGTTTTTT.

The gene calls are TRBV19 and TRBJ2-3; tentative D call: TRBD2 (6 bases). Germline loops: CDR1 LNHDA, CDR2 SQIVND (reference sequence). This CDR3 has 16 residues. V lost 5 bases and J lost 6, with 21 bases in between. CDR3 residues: CASSSTRALGGDTQYF. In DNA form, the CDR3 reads TGTGCCAGTAGTTCAACCCGGGCCCTTGGGGGGGATACGCAGTATTTT. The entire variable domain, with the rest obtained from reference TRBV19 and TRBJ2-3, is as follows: DGGITQSPKYLFRKEGQNVTLSCEQNLNHDAMYWYRQDPGQGLRLIYYSQIVNDFQKGDIAEGYSVSREKKESFPLTVTSAQKNPTAFYLCASSSTRALGGDTQYFGPGTRLTVL.

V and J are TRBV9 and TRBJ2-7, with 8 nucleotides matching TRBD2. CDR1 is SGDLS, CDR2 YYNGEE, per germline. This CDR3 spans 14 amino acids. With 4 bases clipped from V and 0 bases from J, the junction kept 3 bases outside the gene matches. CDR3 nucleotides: TGTGCCAGCAGCCTAGCGGGCAGCTCCTACGAGCAGTACTTC. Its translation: CASSLAGSSYEQYF.

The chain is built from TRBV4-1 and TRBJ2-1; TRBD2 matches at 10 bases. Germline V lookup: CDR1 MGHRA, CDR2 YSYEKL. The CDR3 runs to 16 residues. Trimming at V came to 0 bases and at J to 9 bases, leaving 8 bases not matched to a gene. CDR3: CASSQEFSGGTSEQFF. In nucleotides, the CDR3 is TGCGCCAGCAGCCAAGAATTTAGCGGGGGGACAAGTGAGCAGTTCTTC.

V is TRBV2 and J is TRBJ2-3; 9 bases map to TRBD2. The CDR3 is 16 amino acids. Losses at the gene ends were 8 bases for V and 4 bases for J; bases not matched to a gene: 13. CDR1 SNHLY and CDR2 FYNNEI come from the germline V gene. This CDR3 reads CASRSGGGRAADTQYF. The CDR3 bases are TGTGCCAGCCGGAGCGGGGGCGGGAGGGCGGCAGATACGCAGTATTTT.

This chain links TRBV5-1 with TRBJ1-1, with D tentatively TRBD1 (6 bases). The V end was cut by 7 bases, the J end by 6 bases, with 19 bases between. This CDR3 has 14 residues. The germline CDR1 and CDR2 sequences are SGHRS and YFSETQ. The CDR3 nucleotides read TGCGCCAGCGAGGTTGGCAGGGGTAAATCTGAAGCTTTCTTT. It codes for CASEVGRGKSEAFF.

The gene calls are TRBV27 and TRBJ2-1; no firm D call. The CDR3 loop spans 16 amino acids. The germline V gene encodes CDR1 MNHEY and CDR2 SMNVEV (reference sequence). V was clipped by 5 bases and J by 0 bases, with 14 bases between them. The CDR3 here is CASSPRIRGSYNEQFF. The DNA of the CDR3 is TGTGCCAGCAGTCCACGCATTCGAGGCTCCTACAATGAGCAGTTCTTC.